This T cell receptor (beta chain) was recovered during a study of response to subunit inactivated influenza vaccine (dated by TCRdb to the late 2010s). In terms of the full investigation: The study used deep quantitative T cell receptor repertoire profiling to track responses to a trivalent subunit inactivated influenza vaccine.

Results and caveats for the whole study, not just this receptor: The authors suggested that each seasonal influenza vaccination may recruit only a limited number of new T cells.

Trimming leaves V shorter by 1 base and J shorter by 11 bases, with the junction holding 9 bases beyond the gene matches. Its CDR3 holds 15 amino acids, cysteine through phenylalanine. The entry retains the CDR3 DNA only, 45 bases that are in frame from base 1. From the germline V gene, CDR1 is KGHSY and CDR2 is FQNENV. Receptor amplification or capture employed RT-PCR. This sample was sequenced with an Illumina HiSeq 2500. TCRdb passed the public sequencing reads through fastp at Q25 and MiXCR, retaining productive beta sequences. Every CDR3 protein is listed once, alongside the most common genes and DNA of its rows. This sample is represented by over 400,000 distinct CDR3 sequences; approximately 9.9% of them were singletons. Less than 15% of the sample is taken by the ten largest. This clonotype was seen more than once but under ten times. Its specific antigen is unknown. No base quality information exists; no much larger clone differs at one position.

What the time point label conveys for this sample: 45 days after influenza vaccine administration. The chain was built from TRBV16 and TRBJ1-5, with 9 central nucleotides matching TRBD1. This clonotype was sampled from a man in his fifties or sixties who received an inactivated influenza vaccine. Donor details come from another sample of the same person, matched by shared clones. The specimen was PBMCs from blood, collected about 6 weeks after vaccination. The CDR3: CASSQFRTGVRAQHF. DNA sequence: TGTGCCAGCAGCCAATTTAGGACAGGGGTGAGGGCCCAGCATTTT. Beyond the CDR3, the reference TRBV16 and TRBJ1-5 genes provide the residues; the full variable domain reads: GEEVAQTPKHLVRGEGQKAKLYCAPIKGHSYVFWYQQVLKNEFKFLISFQNENVFDETGMPKERFSAKCLPNSPCSLEIQATKLEDSAVYFCASSQFRTGVRAQHFGDGTRLSIL.